This passage covers 19 T cell receptor beta chains from one sample sequenced in a study of blood T cell repertoires in COVID-19. Clones were sequenced by immunoSEQ multiplex PCR, and TCRdb holds only the in-frame ones, with some missing. The sample has a few hundred thousand clones; approximately 80% are singletons. Input material: peripheral blood. Receptors were obtained from a man aged 80 or over with acute or convalescent COVID-19.

The V call is TRBV30, the J call TRBJ1-2; unclear D gene. V shed 2 bases and J shed 8 bases, with 24 bases lying between them. From germline, CDR1 is GTSNPN and CDR2 SVGIG (reference sequence). This CDR3 has 16 amino acids. The CDR3 DNA reads as TGTGCCTGGAGTTGGGGTCCCTTGGGAGGTCCGAGGGGCTACACCTTC. It encodes CAWSWGPLGGPRGYTF.

This clone was found once. The chain couples TRBV24-1 to TRBJ1-5, with TRBD1 identical over 7 bases. Germline CDR1 reads KGHDR; CDR2 reads SFDVKD. The CDR3 extends over 15 amino acids. Unmatched junction bases numbered 1, after V lost 3 bases and J lost 0 bases. The CDR3 protein is CATSDRQGSNQPQHF. In DNA form, the CDR3 reads TGTGCCACCAGTGATAGACAGGGTAGCAATCAGCCCCAGCATTTT.

This clone was seen only a few times. This sequence joins TRBV5-1 and TRBJ1-2, with TRBD1 matching over 7 bases. V shed 0 bases, J shed 6 bases, and the junction held 5 bases outside the gene matches. The CDR3 sequence is 14 residues long. Germline V gene sequence: CDR1 SGHRS, CDR2 YFSETQ. This chain's CDR3 is CASSLDGRGHGYTF. Written as DNA, the CDR3 is TGCGCCAGCAGCTTGGACGGAAGGGGGCATGGCTACACCTTC.

The chain combines TRBV9 with TRBJ2-1; 9 bases agree with TRBD1. Losses at the gene ends were 3 bases for V and 10 bases for J; bases not matched to a gene: 11. Germline V CDR1 and CDR2: SGDLS, YYNGEE. The CDR3 contains 15 residues. The CDR3 is CASSARDRAPGEQFF. Written as DNA, the CDR3 is TGTGCCAGCAGCGCGCGGGACAGGGCACCCGGAGAGCAGTTCTTC.

This clone showed up just once. The chain links TRBV18 to TRBJ1-2, with D perhaps TRBD1 (5 bases). With 3 bases removed from V and 6 bases from J, the gap between germline ends came to 14 bases. This CDR3 contains 14 residues. CDR1 is KGHSH, CDR2 LQKENI, per germline. CDR3 protein: CASSPQGYGDGYTF. CDR3 DNA: TGTGCCAGCTCACCCCAGGGATACGGCGATGGCTACACCTTC.

The genes are TRBV27 and TRBJ2-1, with D possibly being TRBD1 (7 bases). Germline CDR1 reads MNHEY; CDR2 reads SMNVEV (reference sequence). Trimming removed 3 bases from V and 1 base from J, with 25 bases in between. The CDR3 loop spans 20 amino acids. CDR3 DNA: TGTGCCAGCAGTTTCCGGGACAGCGGGCTTCCCCGGGCGTCCTACAATGAGCAGTTCTTC. Translated, it gives CASSFRDSGLPRASYNEQFF.

This clone was seen just once. The J gene is TRBJ1-2, the V gene TRBV5-6; TRBD1 matches 11 bases. The CDR3 spans 14 residues. V was pared by 10 bases and J by 8 bases, with 13 bases of the junction left unmatched. The V gene's germline CDR1 is SGHDT and CDR2 YYEEEE. This chain's CDR3 is CASQRTGGVQGYTF. CDR3 DNA: TGTGCCTCCCAAAGGACAGGGGGCGTTCAAGGCTACACCTTC.

This chain joins TRBV30 and TRBJ2-1; TRBD2 might be the D (6 bases). V was trimmed by 1 base and J by 9 bases, leaving 16 bases between them. Germline loops: CDR1 GTSNPN, CDR2 SVGIG (reference sequence). The CDR3 loop spans 14 amino acids. This chain's CDR3 is CAWSGGLVRREQFF. DNA for the CDR3: TGTGCCTGGAGTGGGGGACTCGTACGTCGTGAGCAGTTCTTC. Full variable domain (missing parts from reference TRBV30 and TRBJ2-1): SQTIHQWPATLVQPVGSPLSLECTVEGTSNPNLYWYRQAAGRGLQLLFYSVGIGQISSEVPQNLSASRPQDRQFILSSKKLLLSDSGFYLCAWSGGLVRREQFFGPGTRLTVL.

The chain couples TRBV30 to TRBJ2-3; D remains ambiguous. CDR1 GTSNPN and CDR2 SVGIG come from the germline V gene (reference sequence). CDR3 length: 15 amino acids. V was cut by 0 bases and J by 2 bases, with 12 bases left in between. The DNA for the CDR3 is TGTGCCTGGAGTGTACCAAACAGTTACACAGATACGCAGTATTTT. Translating it yields CAWSVPNSYTDTQYF. Full variable domain (rest looked up from reference TRBV30 and TRBJ2-3): SQTIHQWPATLVQPVGSPLSLECTVEGTSNPNLYWYRQAAGRGLQLLFYSVGIGQISSEVPQNLSASRPQDRQFILSSKKLLLSDSGFYLCAWSVPNSYTDTQYFGPGTRLTVL.

This chain connects TRBV25-1 to TRBJ1-2; D is possibly TRBD1 (6 bases). This CDR3 has 14 amino acids. The germline V and J ends were trimmed by 3 bases and 4 bases, with 12 bases remaining between them. The V gene's germline CDR1 is MGHDK and CDR2 SYGVNS. Here the CDR3 DNA reads TGTGCCAGCAGTGATTCGGGACACTTCTATGGCTACACCTTC. Its translation is CASSDSGHFYGYTF.

The V call is TRBV5-1, the J call TRBJ2-3, with a weak D call TRBD2 (6 bases). From germline, CDR1 is SGHRS and CDR2 YFSETQ. Trimming removed 0 bases from V and 1 base from J, with 9 bases in between. This CDR3 region has 15 residues. The CDR3 protein is CASSLVVAGTDTQYF. In nucleotides, the CDR3 is TGCGCCAGCAGCTTGGTGGTAGCGGGCACAGATACGCAGTATTTT.

This chain connects TRBV6-5 to TRBJ1-6; 9 bases map to TRBD1. The trim removed 6 bases at V and 9 bases at J, leaving 3 bases unmatched. The CDR3 loop spans 13 amino acids. The V gene's germline CDR1 is MNHEY and CDR2 SVGAGI. The CDR3 bases are TGTGCCAGCAGGAAGACAGGGGGTTCACCCCTCCACTTT. The encoded protein is CASRKTGGSPLHF.

This chain links TRBV18 with TRBJ1-1, with 7 bases that match TRBD1. After removal of 4 bases from V and 5 bases from J, the junction contained 4 bases not matched to a gene. The CDR3 spans 13 residues. Germline V gene lookup returns CDR1 KGHSH and CDR2 LQKENI. Here the CDR3 DNA reads TGTGCCAGCTCACAGGGGGCGACTACTGAAGCTTTCTTT. This encodes CASSQGATTEAFF.

This clone was counted a few times. This chain joins TRBV4-1 and TRBJ1-1; a possible D gene is TRBD1 (5 bases). Germline CDR1 is MGHRA and CDR2 is YSYEKL. The CDR3 has 14 amino acids. Trimming removed 1 base at V and 4 bases at J, with 10 bases between. CDR3 sequence reads: CASSQVGGVTEAFF. The DNA of the CDR3 is TGCGCCAGCAGCCAAGTGGGGGGAGTCACTGAAGCTTTCTTT.

This chain uses TRBV18 with TRBJ2-7; 14 nucleotides agree with TRBD2. Germline CDR1 KGHSH, CDR2 LQKENI. The CDR3 loop spans 16 amino acids. The trim removed 4 bases at V and 5 bases at J, leaving 7 bases unmatched. The CDR3 spells CASSLRTSGGKDEQYF. CDR3 DNA: TGTGCCAGCTCACTTCGGACTAGCGGGGGGAAGGACGAGCAGTACTTC.

V is TRBV7-9 and J is TRBJ1-1; no firm D call. The CDR3 consists of 10 residues. V lost 5 bases and J 7 bases, leaving 5 bases between the germline ends. Germline V gene data show CDR1 as SEHNR and CDR2 as FQNEAQ (reference sequence). CDR3 region: CASSQNEAFF. Written as DNA, the CDR3 is TGTGCCAGCAGCCAGAATGAAGCTTTCTTT.

The CDR3 spells CASKTGAGNTIYF. The DNA for the CDR3 is TGTGCCAGCAAAACAGGGGCTGGAAACACCATATATTTT. This rearrangement joins TRBV7-6 to TRBJ1-3, with 7 bases matching TRBD1. CDR1 and CDR2 from the germline V gene are SGHVS and FNYEAQ. The CDR3 is 13 residues long. Germline trimming cut 7 bases from V and 2 bases from J; bases unmatched to any gene: 2.

The chain carries TRBV9 and TRBJ2-7; 10 bases align to TRBD1. CDR1 and CDR2 from the germline V gene are SGDLS and YYNGEE. The CDR3 contains 15 residues. J gave up 6 bases and V 0 bases, and 6 bases lay outside the gene matches. CDR3 nucleotide sequence: TGTGCCAGCAGCGTAGGCGACAGGGGGCTGTCCGAGCAGTACTTC. Residues: CASSVGDRGLSEQYF.

This chain connects TRBV7-2 to TRBJ1-6; the match to TRBD1 covers 8 bases. The CDR3 runs 14 residues. CDR1 is SGHTA and CDR2 is FQGNSA in the germline V gene. Unmatched junction bases numbered 17, after V lost 10 bases and J lost 15 bases. The CDR3 DNA reads TGTGCCACAAAGGACAGGGCTCCCCGAAATGGCCTCCACTTT. This translates into CATKDRAPRNGLHF.